These 28 T cell receptor beta chains share one sample of origin, sequenced in a study of cytomegalovirus exposure and HLA in healthy donors. Primers included in the PCR were 60 Vbeta and 13 Jbeta primers. The protocol was immunoSEQ multiplex PCR, while the TCRdb copy is restricted to in-frame clones and leaves out a portion. Its clone listing holds just over 60,000 clones. Source material: PBMCs. These receptors all come from a man aged 30 to 39 in good health and CMV-seropositive.

The rearrangement joins TRBV5-6 to TRBJ1-2, with D possibly being TRBD1 (5 bases). Germline lookup yields CDR1 SGHDT and CDR2 YYEEEE. The CDR3 length is 13 residues. Trimming removed 2 bases at V and 7 bases at J, with 12 bases between. CDR3 coding DNA: TGTGCCAGCAGCTTAACCGGGGGATTTGGCTACACCTTC. Its protein is CASSLTGGFGYTF.

The J gene is TRBJ2-7, the V gene TRBV29-1; 9 bases line up with TRBD1. Germline V lookup: CDR1 SQVTM, CDR2 ANQGSEA. Losses at the gene ends were 5 bases for V and 7 bases for J; bases not matched to a gene: 6. The CDR3 runs to 12 residues. The CDR3 here is CSVWDRAGEQYF. The CDR3 DNA reads as TGCAGCGTTTGGGACAGGGCGGGGGAGCAGTACTTC.

The chain uses TRBV6-6 and TRBJ2-7, with 10 bases lining up with TRBD1. The CDR3 runs 14 residues. Trimming removed 8 bases from V and 2 bases from J; junction bases left unmatched: 6. The germline V gene has CDR1 MNHNY and CDR2 SVGAGI (reference sequence). CDR3 coding DNA: TGTGCCAGCTGTCCCGGGACAGGGGCCTACGAGCAGTACTTC. Translated, it gives CASCPGTGAYEQYF.

The V gene is TRBV2, the J gene TRBJ2-7; D may be TRBD1 (5 bases). Germline V gene lookup returns CDR1 SNHLY and CDR2 FYNNEI. This CDR3 has 14 residues. V lost 0 bases and J lost 2, with 8 bases in between. CDR3 in amino acids: CASSEAGPTYEQYF. The CDR3 bases are TGTGCCAGCAGTGAAGCGGGGCCGACCTACGAGCAGTACTTC.

The rearrangement links TRBV30 to TRBJ1-1; 9 bases are a match to TRBD1. V dropped 3 bases and J dropped 8; count of bases not matched to a gene: 4. This CDR3 is 12 amino acids long. Germline V CDR1 and CDR2: GTSNPN, SVGIG (reference sequence). Here the CDR3 DNA reads TGTGCCTGGAGCCGAGGGACAGGGGAAGCTTTCTTT. Protein: CAWSRGTGEAFF.

The chain uses TRBV6-6 and TRBJ2-5, with 8 bases identical to TRBD2. The J call may not be correct, given that the DNA end is closer to TRBJ2-7. The CDR3 runs 14 residues. The germline V gene encodes CDR1 MNHNY and CDR2 SVGAGI (reference sequence). The DNA for the CDR3 is TGTGCCAGCCGTATACGGGAGGGCATCTACGAGCAGTACTTC. Its protein is CASRIREGIYEQYF.

The chain combines TRBV30 with TRBJ1-5; possible D gene TRBD1, 6 bases. V was trimmed by 1 base and J by 6 bases, leaving 16 bases between them. The CDR3 spans 15 residues. The germline CDR1 and CDR2 sequences are GTSNPN and SVGIG (reference sequence). The CDR3 spells CAWSAAGGHSQPQHF. CDR3 nucleotide sequence: TGTGCCTGGAGTGCAGCCGGGGGGCACAGTCAGCCCCAGCATTTT.

This rearrangement joins TRBV11-1 to TRBJ2-1; tentative D call: TRBD2 (6 bases). CDR3 size: 15 residues. V lost 5 bases and J lost 3, with 14 bases in between. CDR1 is SGHAT and CDR2 is FQDESV in the germline V gene (reference sequence). CDR3 amino acids: CASSPERAFYNEQFF. DNA of the CDR3: TGTGCCAGCAGCCCGGAGCGGGCCTTCTACAATGAGCAGTTCTTC.

The chain links TRBV29-1 to TRBJ2-4; 7 positions match TRBD1. Trimming took 3 bases from V and 5 from J; bases not matched to a gene: 1. Germline loops: CDR1 SQVTM, CDR2 ANQGSEA. This CDR3 is built from 12 residues. This CDR3 is CSVDQGENIQYF. The CDR3 bases are TGCAGCGTTGATCAGGGGGAAAACATTCAGTACTTC.

The rearrangement joins TRBV14 to TRBJ2-3; D gene ambiguous. V was trimmed by 0 bases and J by 6 bases, leaving 10 bases between them. The CDR3 totals 14 residues. CDR1 SGHDN and CDR2 FVKESK come from the germline V gene. The CDR3 DNA sequence: TGTGCCAGCAGCCAAGATCTTCGGGTCGATACGCAGTATTTT. This encodes CASSQDLRVDTQYF. Filled out from reference TRBV14 and TRBJ2-3, the complete variable domain reads EAGVTQFPSHSVIEKGQTVTLRCDPISGHDNLYWYRRVMGKEIKFLLHFVKESKQDESGMPNNRFLAERTGGTYSTLKVQPAELEDSGVYFCASSQDLRVDTQYFGPGTRLTVL.

The genes are TRBV15 and TRBJ2-7; 7 nucleotides agree with TRBD1. This CDR3 is 15 amino acids long. V lost 1 base and J lost 2; bases outside the gene matches: 5. Germline V gene data show CDR1 as LNHNV and CDR2 as YYDKDF (reference sequence). The CDR3 DNA follows: TGTGCCACCAGCAGAGCGTGGGACAGTCCCTACGAGCAGTACTTC. It encodes CATSRAWDSPYEQYF.

The V call is TRBV5-1, the J call TRBJ2-7, with 12 positions matching TRBD1. Losses at the gene ends were 3 bases for V and 2 bases for J; bases not matched to a gene: 3. This CDR3 comprises 15 residues. CDR1 and CDR2 (germline): SGHRS, YFSETQ. CDR3 protein: CASSSGTGGAYEQYF. For the CDR3, the DNA is TGCGCCAGCAGCTCCGGGACAGGGGGCGCCTACGAGCAGTACTTC.

The chain links TRBV7-9 to TRBJ1-2; TRBD1 matches 8 bases. CDR3 length: 14 amino acids. Germline V CDR1 and CDR2: SEHNR, FQNEAQ (reference sequence). Trimming removed 4 bases from V and 6 bases from J; junction bases left unmatched: 7. This CDR3 reads CASSSRQGRNGYTF. Written as DNA, the CDR3 is TGTGCCAGCAGCTCCAGACAGGGGCGAAATGGCTACACCTTC.

This chain uses TRBV6-4 with TRBJ2-5, with 11 bases that match TRBD2. The CDR3 consists of 16 residues. The J segment lost 1 base and the V segment lost 3 bases, leaving 4 bases of the junction unmatched. Germline V lookup: CDR1 MRHNA, CDR2 SNTAGT. CDR3 DNA sequence: TGTGCCAGCAGTGAGGGGACTAGCGGAGGCCAAGAGACCCAGTACTTC. It codes for CASSEGTSGGQETQYF.

The genes are TRBV30 and TRBJ2-7, with TRBD1 matching over 7 bases. The ends lost 0 bases at V and 2 bases at J; junction bases unmatched: 13. CDR3 length: 17 residues. Germline V CDR1 and CDR2: GTSNPN, SVGIG (reference sequence). CDR3 region: CAWSVTLTRGGAYEQYF. Here the CDR3 DNA reads TGTGCCTGGAGTGTTACGCTAACTAGAGGGGGCGCCTACGAGCAGTACTTC. Looking up the rest from reference TRBV30 and TRBJ2-7 gives the full variable domain: SQTIHQWPATLVQPVGSPLSLECTVEGTSNPNLYWYRQAAGRGLQLLFYSVGIGQISSEVPQNLSASRPQDRQFILSSKKLLLSDSGFYLCAWSVTLTRGGAYEQYFGPGTRLTVT.

The genes are TRBV30 and TRBJ2-5; no definite D call. The germline V gene encodes CDR1 GTSNPN and CDR2 SVGIG (reference sequence). The CDR3 extends over 13 amino acids. V was pared by 3 bases and J by 2 bases, with 10 bases between. CDR3 sequence: CAWSLRVQETQYF. CDR3 DNA: TGTGCCTGGAGCCTACGGGTGCAAGAGACCCAGTACTTC.

J is TRBJ2-1 and V is TRBV11-3; 7 nucleotides align to TRBD1. Germline loops: CDR1 SGHNT, CDR2 YENEEA. CDR3 length: 16 residues. The V segment lost 1 base and the J segment 6 bases; nucleotides outside the gene matches: 9. The DNA of the CDR3 is TGTGCCAGCAGCTTAGTAGGTGACAGGGAGATCAATGAGCAGTTCTTC. Its protein is CASSLVGDREINEQFF.

CDR3 region: CASSLGYQPGTGQYF. The CDR3 DNA follows: TGTGCCAGCAGCTTAGGATATCAGCCCGGAACAGGGCAGTACTTC. The J gene is TRBJ2-7, the V gene TRBV11-2, with a weak D call TRBD1 (5 bases). The CDR3 is made up of 15 amino acids. V lost 1 base, J lost 9 bases, and 19 bases lay in between. The germline gives CDR1 SGHAT, CDR2 FQNNGV.

The chain is built from TRBV4-2 and TRBJ2-3, with D unresolved. Germline V gene sequence: CDR1 LGHNA, CDR2 YNFKEQ. V shed 0 bases and J shed 0 bases, with 7 bases lying between them. The CDR3 extends over 15 amino acids. The CDR3 nucleotides read TGTGCCAGCAGCCAAGAGAAGCCGAGCACAGATACGCAGTATTTT. It yields the protein CASSQEKPSTDTQYF.

CDR3 region: CASSQGALGYEQYF. The CDR3 region has the DNA TGTGCCAGCAGCCAGGGGGCGCTGGGGTACGAGCAGTACTTC. V is TRBV9 and J is TRBJ2-7, with 8 bases lining up with TRBD1. Germline assignment: CDR1 SGDLS and CDR2 YYNGEE. The V and J ends lost 4 bases and 4 bases, in that order; junction bases with no gene match: 7. The CDR3 loop spans 14 amino acids.

The V call is TRBV5-4, the J call TRBJ1-2, with 8 bases matching TRBD1. The germline V gene has CDR1 SGHNT and CDR2 YYREEE (reference sequence). Germline trimming cut 4 bases from V and 5 bases from J; bases unmatched to any gene: 7. The CDR3 is 14 amino acids. CDR3 DNA sequence: TGTGCCAGCAGCACGGAGACAGGGGATTATGGCTACACCTTC. This codes for CASSTETGDYGYTF.

The rearrangement links TRBV6-5 to TRBJ1-6, with no clear D. The CDR3 extends over 15 amino acids. V shed 0 bases and J shed 3 bases, with 6 bases lying between them. The V gene's germline CDR1 is MNHEY and CDR2 SVGAGI. In DNA form, the CDR3 reads TGTGCCAGCAGTTACTCTCAGGTCTATAATTCACCCCTCCACTTT. Translated, it gives CASSYSQVYNSPLHF.

J is TRBJ2-1 and V is TRBV4-1, with 11 bases lining up with TRBD1. This CDR3 contains 15 residues. The ends lost 2 bases at V and 7 bases at J; junction bases unmatched: 4. Germline CDR1 reads MGHRA; CDR2 reads YSYEKL. CDR3 coding DNA: TGCGCCAGCAGCCAACATGGACAGGGGGCAAATGAGCAGTTCTTC. It codes for CASSQHGQGANEQFF.

The rearrangement joins TRBV2 to TRBJ2-1; 10 bases match TRBD2. Trimming took 9 bases from V and 4 from J; bases not matched to a gene: 3. The CDR3 sequence is 13 residues long. The germline CDR1 and CDR2 sequences are SNHLY and FYNNEI. Written as DNA, the CDR3 is TGTGCCAGTACTAGCGGGAATTACAATGAGCAGTTCTTC. It encodes CASTSGNYNEQFF.

CDR3 nucleotides: TGTGCCAGCAGCCAAGATCACAGCAGCTCCTACGAGCAGTACTTC. It translates to CASSQDHSSSYEQYF. The chain employs TRBV4-2 and TRBJ2-7; no clear D gene. CDR3 length: 15 residues. The germline V gene encodes CDR1 LGHNA and CDR2 YNFKEQ. The ends were cut back, 0 bases at V and 0 bases at J, with 9 bases in the middle.

This rearrangement joins TRBV30 to TRBJ2-1; the match to TRBD2 covers 9 bases. The CDR3 sequence is 17 residues long. The V segment lost 0 bases and the J segment 8 bases; nucleotides outside the gene matches: 14. Germline V gene data show CDR1 as GTSNPN and CDR2 as SVGIG (reference sequence). DNA of the CDR3: TGTGCCTGGAGTGTAATTAGGGGGCGGGAGGGCCTCTATGAGCAGTTCTTC. It codes for CAWSVIRGREGLYEQFF.

The chain joins TRBV7-2 to TRBJ2-3; tentatively, D is TRBD2 (5 bases). This CDR3 comprises 15 residues. V lost 7 bases to trimming and J lost 4 bases, with 18 bases between them. Germline V lookup: CDR1 SGHTA, CDR2 FQGNSA. The CDR3 spells CASIQRAAAADTQYF. The CDR3 region has the DNA TGTGCCAGCATCCAGAGGGCGGCGGCGGCAGATACGCAGTATTTT.

CDR3 nucleotide sequence: TGTGCCAGTAGTATCGGGCAGGGGAACGAGCAGTACTTC. This codes for CASSIGQGNEQYF. V is TRBV19 and J is TRBJ2-7, with a weak D call TRBD1 (6 bases). The length of the CDR3 is 13 residues. Germline CDR1 is LNHDA and CDR2 is SQIVND (reference sequence). Trimming took off 3 bases at V and 5 bases at J, with 11 bases between the two ends.